This TCR beta chain is from a study of cytomegalovirus exposure and HLA in healthy donors. At the level of the study: There were roughly 110 million unique TCR beta sequences, drawn from 150 million to 200 million T cells, in an earlier analysis.

Study observations and caveats: Earlier analysis yielded a pattern in which most TCR beta V segments were productive about 90% or about 30% of the time. Testing in vitro showed a few CMV-associated chains specific for CMV antigens. Later, an analysis showed that TCR beta chains associated with HLA were more clonally expanded than others that were equally common.

Regarding this clone: Its antigen remains unknown.

Primers included in the PCR were 60 Vbeta and 13 Jbeta primers. TCRdb's copy holds only in-frame clones and misses some; the assay was immunoSEQ multiplex PCR. The profile shows about 160,000 clones, around 88% of them singletons. Specimen: PBMCs. The receptor was derived from a woman in her twenties or thirties in good health and CMV-seronegative.

Here the CDR3 DNA reads TGCAGCGTTGAAGTCTGGGGGGGCCAGTACCAAGAGACCCAGTACTTC. It codes for CSVEVWGGQYQETQYF. The rearrangement links TRBV29-1 to TRBJ2-5, with D tentatively TRBD2 (7 bases). The V end lost 1 base, the J end lost 0 bases, and 15 bases lay between the germline ends. The CDR3 has 16 amino acids. Germline assignment: CDR1 SQVTM and CDR2 ANQGSEA.